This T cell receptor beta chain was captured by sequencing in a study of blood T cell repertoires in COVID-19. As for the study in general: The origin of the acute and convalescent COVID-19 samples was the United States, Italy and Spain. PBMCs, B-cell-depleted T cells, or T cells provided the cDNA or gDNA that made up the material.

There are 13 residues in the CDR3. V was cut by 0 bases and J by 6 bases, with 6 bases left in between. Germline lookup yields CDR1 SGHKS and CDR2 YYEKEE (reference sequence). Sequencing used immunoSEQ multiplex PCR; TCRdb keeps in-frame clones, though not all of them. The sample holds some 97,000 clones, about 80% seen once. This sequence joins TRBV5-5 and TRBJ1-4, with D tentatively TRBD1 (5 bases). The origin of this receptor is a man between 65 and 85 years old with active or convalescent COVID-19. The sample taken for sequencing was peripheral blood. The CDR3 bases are TGTGCCAGCAGCTTGGAAGGGGATGAAAAACTGTTTTTT. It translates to CASSLEGDEKLFF. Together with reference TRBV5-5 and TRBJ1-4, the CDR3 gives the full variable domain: DAGVTQSPTHLIKTRGQQVTLRCSPISGHKSVSWYQQVLGQGPQFIFQYYEKEERGRGNFPDRFSARQFPNYSSELNVNALLLGDSALYLCASSLEGDEKLFFGSGTQLSVL.